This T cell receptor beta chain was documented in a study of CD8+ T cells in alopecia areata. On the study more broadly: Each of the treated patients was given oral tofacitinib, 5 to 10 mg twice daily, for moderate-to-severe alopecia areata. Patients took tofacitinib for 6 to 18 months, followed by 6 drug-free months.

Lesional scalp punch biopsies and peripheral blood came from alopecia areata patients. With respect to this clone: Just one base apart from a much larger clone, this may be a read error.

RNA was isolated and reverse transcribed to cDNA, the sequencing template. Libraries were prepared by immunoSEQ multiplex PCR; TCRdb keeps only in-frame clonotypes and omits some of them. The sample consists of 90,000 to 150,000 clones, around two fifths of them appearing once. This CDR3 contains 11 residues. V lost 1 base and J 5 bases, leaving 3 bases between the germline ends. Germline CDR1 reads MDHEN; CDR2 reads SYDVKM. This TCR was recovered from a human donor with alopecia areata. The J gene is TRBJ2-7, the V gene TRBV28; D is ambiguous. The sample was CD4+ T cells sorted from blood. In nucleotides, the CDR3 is TGTGCCAGCAGTTTATCTGACGAGCAGTACTTC. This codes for CASSLSDEQYF.